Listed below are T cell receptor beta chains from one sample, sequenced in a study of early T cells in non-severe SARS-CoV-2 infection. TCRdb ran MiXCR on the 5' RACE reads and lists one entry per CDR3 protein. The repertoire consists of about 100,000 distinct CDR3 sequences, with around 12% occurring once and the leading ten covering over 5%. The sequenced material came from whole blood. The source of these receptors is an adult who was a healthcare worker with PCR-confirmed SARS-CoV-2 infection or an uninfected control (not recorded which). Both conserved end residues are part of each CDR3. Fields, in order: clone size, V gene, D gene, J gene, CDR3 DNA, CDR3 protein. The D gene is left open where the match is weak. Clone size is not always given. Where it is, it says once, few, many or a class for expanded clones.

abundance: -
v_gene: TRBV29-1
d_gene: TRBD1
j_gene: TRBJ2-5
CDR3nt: TGCAGCGCCTCCAGGGGGAGCGGTGAGACCCAGTACTTC
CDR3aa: CSASRGSGETQYF

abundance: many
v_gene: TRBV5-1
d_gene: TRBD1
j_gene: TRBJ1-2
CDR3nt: TGCGCCAGCAGCCCCGGACAGGGGGCTTCGTCGAGAGGCTACACCTTC
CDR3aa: CASSPGQGASSRGYTF

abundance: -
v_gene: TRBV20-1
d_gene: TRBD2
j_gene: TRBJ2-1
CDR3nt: TGCAGTGTTTCGAGCGGGATTTACAATGAGCAGTTCTTC
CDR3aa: CSVSSGIYNEQFF

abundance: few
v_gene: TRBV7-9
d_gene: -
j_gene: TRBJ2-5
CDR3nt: TGTGCCAGCAGCTTGTCGGGAGTACAAGAGACCCAGTACTTC
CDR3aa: CASSLSGVQETQYF

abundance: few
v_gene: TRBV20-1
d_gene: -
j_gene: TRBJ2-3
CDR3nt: TGCAGTGCACGTCCCAGCGACGGCCGATCAGGGGATACGCAGTATTTT
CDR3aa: CSARPSDGRSGDTQYF

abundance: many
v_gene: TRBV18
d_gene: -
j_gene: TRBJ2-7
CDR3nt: TGTGCCAGCTCCCCAACAGGGTTCGACGAGCAGTACTTC
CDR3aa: CASSPTGFDEQYF

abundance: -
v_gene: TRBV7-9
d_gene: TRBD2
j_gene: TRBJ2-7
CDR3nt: TGTGCCAGCAGCCCAGAGCGGGGACCGAGGGAGCAGTACTTC
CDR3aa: CASSPERGPREQYF

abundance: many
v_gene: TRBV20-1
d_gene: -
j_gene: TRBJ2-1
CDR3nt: TGCAGTGCTAGAGGGCTTTACAATGAGCAGTTCTTC
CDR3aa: CSARGLYNEQFF

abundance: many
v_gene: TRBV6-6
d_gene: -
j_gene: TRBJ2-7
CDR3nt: TGTGCCGAGGGGGGGGAATCCTACGAGCAGTACTTC
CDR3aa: CAEGGESYEQYF

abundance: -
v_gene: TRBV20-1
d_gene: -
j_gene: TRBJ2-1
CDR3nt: TGCAGTGCTAGAGACCCAAACAGGGCCGTTGAGCAGTTCTTC
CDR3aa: CSARDPNRAVEQFF

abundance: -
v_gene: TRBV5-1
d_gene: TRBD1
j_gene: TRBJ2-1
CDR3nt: TGCGCCAGCAGCTGGGACAGGGACACCTACAATGAGCAGTTCTTC
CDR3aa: CASSWDRDTYNEQFF

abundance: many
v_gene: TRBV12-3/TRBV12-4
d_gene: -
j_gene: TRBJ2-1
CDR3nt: TGTGCCAGCACCAGCCCTGGATTGTCAGACAATGAGCAGTTCTTC
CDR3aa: CASTSPGLSDNEQFF

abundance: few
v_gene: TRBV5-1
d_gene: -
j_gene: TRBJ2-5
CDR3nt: TGCGCCAGCAGCTCCGGGGGCCGGGGAGAGACCCAGTACTTC
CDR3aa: CASSSGGRGETQYF

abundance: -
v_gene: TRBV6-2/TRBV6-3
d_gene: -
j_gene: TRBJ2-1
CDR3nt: TGTGCCAGGAGTTATCACTATTCCGCTGAGCAGTTCTTC
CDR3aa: CARSYHYSAEQFF

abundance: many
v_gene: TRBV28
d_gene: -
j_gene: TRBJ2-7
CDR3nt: TGTGCCAGCAGCCAAGACACCGACTACGAGCAGTACTTC
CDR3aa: CASSQDTDYEQYF

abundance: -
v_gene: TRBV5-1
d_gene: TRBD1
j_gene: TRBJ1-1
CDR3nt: TGCGCCAGCAGCTTGGGGACAGGGGCCGGTGAAGCTTTCTTT
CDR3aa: CASSLGTGAGEAFF

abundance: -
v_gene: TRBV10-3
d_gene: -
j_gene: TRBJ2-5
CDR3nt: TGTGCCATCAGTGTTGGGGCCCAAGAGACCCAGTACTTC
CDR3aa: CAISVGAQETQYF

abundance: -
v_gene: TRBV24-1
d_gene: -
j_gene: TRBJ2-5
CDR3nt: TGTGCCACCAGTGATTTGTCCGGCTCCGCCCAGTACTTC
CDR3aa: CATSDLSGSAQYF

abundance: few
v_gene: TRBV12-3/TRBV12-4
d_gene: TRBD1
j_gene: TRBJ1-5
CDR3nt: TGTGCCAGCAAAGTGAGGGGGCTTCAGCCCCAGCATTTT
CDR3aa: CASKVRGLQPQHF

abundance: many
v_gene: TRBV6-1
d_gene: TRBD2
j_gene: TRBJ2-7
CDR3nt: TGTGCCAGCCAGTTCGTACTAGCGGATCAGCAGTACTTC
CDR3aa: CASQFVLADQQYF

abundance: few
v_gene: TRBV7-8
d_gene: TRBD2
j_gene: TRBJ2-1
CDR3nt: TGTGCCAGCAGCTTAGGGGCCCGGGACTACCGGTCCTACAATGAGCAGTTCTTC
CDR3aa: CASSLGARDYRSYNEQFF

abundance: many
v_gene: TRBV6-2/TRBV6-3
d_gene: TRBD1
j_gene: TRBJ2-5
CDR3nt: TGTGCCAACCGGGACAGACATCAAGAGACCCAGTACTTC
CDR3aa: CANRDRHQETQYF

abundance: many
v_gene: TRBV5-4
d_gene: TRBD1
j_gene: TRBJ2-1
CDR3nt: TGTGCCAGCAGCCTCGGACAGGGAGTTGTCCCCAATGAGCAGTTCTTC
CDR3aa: CASSLGQGVVPNEQFF

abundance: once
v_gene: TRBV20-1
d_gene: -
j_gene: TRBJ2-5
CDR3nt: TGCAGTGGAGGGAGGGGGATAGGAGAGACCCAGTACTTC
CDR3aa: CSGGRGIGETQYF

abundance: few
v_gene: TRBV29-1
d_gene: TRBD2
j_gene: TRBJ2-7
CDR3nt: TGCAGCGTCCCTAGTACTAGCGGGAGTCGAAATTCTTACGAGCAGTACTTC
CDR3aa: CSVPSTSGSRNSYEQYF

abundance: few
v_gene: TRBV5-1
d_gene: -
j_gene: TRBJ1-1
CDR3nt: TGCGCCAGCAGCTTGGTACAGGTGAACACTGAAGCTTTCTTT
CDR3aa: CASSLVQVNTEAFF

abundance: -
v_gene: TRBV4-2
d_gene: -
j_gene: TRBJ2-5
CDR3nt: TGTGCCAGCAGCCTATCTCAGGGGAAAGAGACCCAGTACTTC
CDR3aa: CASSLSQGKETQYF

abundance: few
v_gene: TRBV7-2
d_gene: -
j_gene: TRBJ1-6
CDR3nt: TGTGCCAGCAGCTTCGCCGCAGGCGATTCACCCCTCCACTTT
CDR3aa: CASSFAAGDSPLHF

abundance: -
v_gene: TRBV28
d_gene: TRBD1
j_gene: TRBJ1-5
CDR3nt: TGTGCCAGCAGCCTGGGGACAGCACGCAATCAGCCCCAGCATTTT
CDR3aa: CASSLGTARNQPQHF

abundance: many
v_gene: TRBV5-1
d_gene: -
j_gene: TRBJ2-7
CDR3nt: TGCGCCAGCAGCTTAGGGGGAATCTACGAGCAGTACTTC
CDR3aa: CASSLGGIYEQYF

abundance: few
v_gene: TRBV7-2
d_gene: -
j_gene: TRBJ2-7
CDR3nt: TGTGCCAGCAGCTTAGAGGGGGGCTTTGAGCAGTACTTC
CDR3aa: CASSLEGGFEQYF

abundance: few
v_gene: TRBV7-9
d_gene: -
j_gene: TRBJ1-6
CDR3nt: TGTGCCAGCGATACACAGGGTTTCTCTCTCCACTTT
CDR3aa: CASDTQGFSLHF

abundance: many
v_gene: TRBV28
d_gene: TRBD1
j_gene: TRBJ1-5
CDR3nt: TGTGCCAGCAGTTTGGGACAGGGTTACCGTCAGCCCCAGCATTTT
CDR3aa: CASSLGQGYRQPQHF

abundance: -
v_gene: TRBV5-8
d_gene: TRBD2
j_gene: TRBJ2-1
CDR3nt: TGTGCCGGGAGAGCGGGACTCTACAATGAGCAGTTCTTC
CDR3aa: CAGRAGLYNEQFF

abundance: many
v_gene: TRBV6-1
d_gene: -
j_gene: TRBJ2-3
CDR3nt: TGTGCCAGCAGTGAAGAGGGGCTTAGCACAGATACGCAGTATTTT
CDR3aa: CASSEEGLSTDTQYF

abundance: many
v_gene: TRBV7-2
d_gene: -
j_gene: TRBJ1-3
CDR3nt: TGTGCCAGCAGCCAAACCCCCGGCTCTGGAAACACCATATATTTT
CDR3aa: CASSQTPGSGNTIYF

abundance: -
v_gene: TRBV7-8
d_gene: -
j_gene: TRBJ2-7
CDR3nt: TGTGCCAGCAGCTTATGGTCAGGGAAGAACTACGAGCAGTACTTC
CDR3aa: CASSLWSGKNYEQYF

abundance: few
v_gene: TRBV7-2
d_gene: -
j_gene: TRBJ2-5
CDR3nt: TGTGCCAGCAGCTTACCCCTCTGGGCCCAGTACTTC
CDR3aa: CASSLPLWAQYF

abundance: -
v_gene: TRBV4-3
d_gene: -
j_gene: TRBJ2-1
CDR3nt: TGCGCCAGCAGCCAAGAGGTGGACCGGTACAATGAGCAGTTCTTC
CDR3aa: CASSQEVDRYNEQFF

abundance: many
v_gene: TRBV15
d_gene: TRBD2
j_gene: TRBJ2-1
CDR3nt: TGTGCCACCAGCAGGGACTCTAGCGGCTATGAGCAGTTCTTC
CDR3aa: CATSRDSSGYEQFF

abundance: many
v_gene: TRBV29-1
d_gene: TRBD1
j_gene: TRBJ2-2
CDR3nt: TGCAGCGTACGGACAGGGGGGATCGGGGAGCTGTTTTTT
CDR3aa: CSVRTGGIGELFF

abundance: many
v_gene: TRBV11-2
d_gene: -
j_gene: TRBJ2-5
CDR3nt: TGTGCCAGCAGCTTAGATCGACGGGGAGGTGAGACCCAGTACTTC
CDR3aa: CASSLDRRGGETQYF

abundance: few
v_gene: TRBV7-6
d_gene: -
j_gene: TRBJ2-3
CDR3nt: TGTGCCAGCAGCTTAGTTGGGCGTGCAGATACGCAGTATTTT
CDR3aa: CASSLVGRADTQYF

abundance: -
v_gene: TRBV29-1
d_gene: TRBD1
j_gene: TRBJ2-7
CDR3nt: TGCAGCGTGGGGGACAGCACCTTCTCCTACGAGCAGTACTTC
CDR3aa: CSVGDSTFSYEQYF

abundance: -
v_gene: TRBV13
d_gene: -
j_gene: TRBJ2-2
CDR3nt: TGTGCCAGCAGCTTAAGGCCAGCACGGAACGGGGAGCTGTTTTTT
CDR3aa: CASSLRPARNGELFF

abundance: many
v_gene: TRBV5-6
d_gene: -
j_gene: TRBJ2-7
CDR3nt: TGTGCCAGCAGCCTAGGCAGAAGGACTGAGACCTACGAGCAGTACTTC
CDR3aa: CASSLGRRTETYEQYF

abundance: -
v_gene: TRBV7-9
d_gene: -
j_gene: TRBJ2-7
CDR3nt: TGTGCCCTCGGCGGAGGGTATTACGAGCAGTACTTC
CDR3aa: CALGGGYYEQYF

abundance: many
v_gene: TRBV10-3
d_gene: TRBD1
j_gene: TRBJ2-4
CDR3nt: TGTGCCATCAGTGCCGGGACAGTCATTCAGTACTTC
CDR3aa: CAISAGTVIQYF

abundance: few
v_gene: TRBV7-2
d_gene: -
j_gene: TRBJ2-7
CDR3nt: TGTGCCAGCAGCGCACGTAGCGGCGCCTACGAGCAGTACTTC
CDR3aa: CASSARSGAYEQYF

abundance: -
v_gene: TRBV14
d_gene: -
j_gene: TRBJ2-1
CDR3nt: TGTGCCAGCAGCCAATTACCGCTTCGGGAGCAGTTCTTC
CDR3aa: CASSQLPLREQFF

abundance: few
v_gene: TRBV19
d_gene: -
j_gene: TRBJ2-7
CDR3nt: TGTGCCAGTTGGTCCCAAAGGCGTGTTGGGAACGAGCAGTACTTC
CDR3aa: CASWSQRRVGNEQYF

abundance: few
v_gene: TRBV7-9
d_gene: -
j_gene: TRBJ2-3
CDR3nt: TGTGCCAGCAGCTTAGGGCTAGCTAGTAGCACAGATACGCAGTATTTT
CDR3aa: CASSLGLASSTDTQYF

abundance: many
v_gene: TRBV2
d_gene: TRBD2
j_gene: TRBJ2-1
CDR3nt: TGTGCCAGCAGGGCGGGACTAGCGAGCAATGAGCAGTTCTTC
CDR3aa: CASRAGLASNEQFF

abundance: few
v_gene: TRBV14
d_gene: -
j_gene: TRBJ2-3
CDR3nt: TGTGCCAGCAGTAGAATCTGGGATACGCAGTATTTT
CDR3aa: CASSRIWDTQYF